The sequence of this T cell receptor beta chain was determined in a study of blood T cell repertoires in COVID-19. Repertoires were generated with immunoSEQ multiplex PCR, while TCRdb's copy carries only in-frame clones and drops some. The top ten clones hold 0.88% of a sample with around 200,000 clones, 87% of them seen once. V shed 10 bases and J 6 bases; nucleotides not matched to a gene: 15. The CDR3 runs 17 residues. CDR1 and CDR2 (germline): LNHDA, SQIVND (reference sequence). This TCR came from a young woman who had recovered from COVID-19. The sequenced sample consisted of peripheral blood. The V gene is TRBV19, the J gene TRBJ1-6; TRBD1 matches 10 bases. The CDR3 DNA sequence: TGTGCCACATCCGGGACAGGGGATCTCTACGGTAATTCACCCCTCCACTTT. Amino acids: CATSGTGDLYGNSPLHF.